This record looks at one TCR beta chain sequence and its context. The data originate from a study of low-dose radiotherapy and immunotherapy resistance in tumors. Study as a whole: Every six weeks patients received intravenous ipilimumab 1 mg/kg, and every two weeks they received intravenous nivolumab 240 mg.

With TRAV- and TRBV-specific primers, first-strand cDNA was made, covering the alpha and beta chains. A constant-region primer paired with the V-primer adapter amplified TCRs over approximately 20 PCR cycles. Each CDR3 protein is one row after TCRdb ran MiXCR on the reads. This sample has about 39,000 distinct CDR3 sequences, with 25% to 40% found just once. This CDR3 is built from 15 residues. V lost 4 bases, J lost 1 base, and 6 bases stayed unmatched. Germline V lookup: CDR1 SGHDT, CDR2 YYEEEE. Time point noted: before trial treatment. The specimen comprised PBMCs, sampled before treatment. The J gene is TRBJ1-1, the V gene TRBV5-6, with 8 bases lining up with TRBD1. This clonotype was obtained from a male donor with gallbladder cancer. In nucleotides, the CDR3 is TGTGCCAGCAGCAGCCGAGGACAGGGGAACACTGAAGCTTTCTTT. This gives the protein CASSSRGQGNTEAFF.